This T cell receptor beta chain was documented in a study of beta chain features in type 1 diabetes. Reverse transcription of all isolated RNA meant that expressed TCRB transcripts were sequenced. Only in-frame clones appear in the TCRdb table, and some are missing; sequencing was by immunoSEQ multiplex PCR. The sample has roughly 230,000 clones, around 10% seen once; the top ten hold under 0.045%. The clonotype comes from a woman between 18 and 30 years old in good health. Sequenced sample: naive CD4+ T cells from blood.

The CDR3 DNA follows: TGTGCCAGTAGGGACAGGGCTTGGACTGAAGCTTTCTTT. As protein: CASRDRAWTEAFF. The V gene is TRBV19, the J gene TRBJ1-1, with TRBD1 matching over 8 bases. CDR3 length: 13 amino acids. Trimming cost V 6 bases and J 5 bases; bases outside gene matches: 5. Germline CDR1 LNHDA, CDR2 SQIVND (reference sequence).